The 28 T cell receptor beta chains given below trace back to one sample, sequenced in a study of blood T cells in healthy people across ages. A second PCR of about 7 to 12 cycles used a sample-barcoded 5' primer and a J-beta primer mix. TCRdb itself ran the 5' RACE reads through MiXCR, one entry per CDR3 protein. This table holds 1.5 million or so distinct CDR3 sequences, about 43% found once. Sample: blood. Receptors were obtained from a woman aged 18-29 years in good health.

CDR3 amino acids: CSARPRGQVETQYF. CDR3 bases: TGCAGTGCTAGACCGCGGGGACAGGTGGAGACCCAGTACTTC. J is TRBJ2-7 and V is TRBV20-1; 8 nucleotides agree with TRBD1. Matching the DNA end better, TRBJ2-5 makes the J call doubtful. Per germline, CDR1 DFQATT and CDR2 SNEGSKA (reference sequence). The CDR3 consists of 14 residues.

This clonotype has a handful of counts. The chain has TRBV20-1 and TRBJ2-7; 9 bases align to TRBD2. The V segment lost 3 bases and the J segment 2 bases; nucleotides outside the gene matches: 8. The CDR3 is 15 residues long. Germline V gene lookup returns CDR1 DFQATT and CDR2 SNEGSKA (reference sequence). The chain's CDR3 is CSASIIASGTYEQYF. For the CDR3, the DNA is TGCAGTGCTAGTATTATTGCTAGCGGGACCTACGAGCAGTACTTC.

The rearrangement uses TRBV12-3 or TRBV12-4 and TRBJ2-3; D unresolved. Deletions cut 0 bases from V and 1 base from J, with 11 bases between. There are 16 residues in the CDR3. The CDR3 nucleotides read TGTGCCAGCAGTTTAGCCCTTATGGTAGGCACAGATACGCAGTATTTT. Protein sequence: CASSLALMVGTDTQYF.

This sequence joins TRBV20-1 and TRBJ2-2, with 9 positions matching TRBD2. The trim removed 4 bases at V and 3 bases at J, leaving 6 bases unmatched. The CDR3 length is 15 residues. Per germline, CDR1 DFQATT and CDR2 SNEGSKA (reference sequence). The CDR3 bases are TGCAGTGCTACTGGGACTAGCTCTCACACCGGGGAGCTGTTTTTT. Amino acids: CSATGTSSHTGELFF.

This clonotype appeared many times. The chain is built from TRBV29-1 and TRBJ2-1, with TRBD2 identical over 13 bases. The CDR3 is made up of 13 amino acids. Trimming removed 8 bases from V and 10 bases from J; junction bases left unmatched: 8. Per the germline V gene, CDR1 is SQVTM and CDR2 is ANQGSEA. This CDR3 is CSTRSTSGREQFF. CDR3 nucleotides: TGCAGCACACGATCGACTAGCGGGAGGGAGCAGTTCTTC.

The chain recombines TRBV4-2 with TRBJ1-1; D possibly corresponds to TRBD1 (6 bases). The V end was cut by 0 bases, the J end by 0 bases, with 11 bases between. Germline values: CDR1 LGHNA, CDR2 YNFKEQ. The CDR3 covers 16 residues. CDR3 sequence reads: CASSQDWGQMNTEAFF. The DNA of the CDR3 is TGTGCCAGCAGCCAAGATTGGGGGCAGATGAACACTGAAGCTTTCTTT.

This clonotype has only a few counts. The rearrangement joins TRBV4-1 to TRBJ2-1; 7 nucleotides match TRBD2. Unmatched junction bases numbered 6, after V lost 4 bases and J lost 9 bases. Germline assignment: CDR1 MGHRA and CDR2 YSYEKL. The CDR3 covers 13 residues. DNA for the CDR3: TGCGCCAGCAGCCCCCAGGGAGGGGCTGAGCAGTTCTTC. Encoded protein: CASSPQGGAEQFF.

The sample holds a few counts of this clonotype. The CDR3 nucleotides read TGCGCCAGCAGCTTGCTCCCTAGCGGGGGGGTAACGAACACCGGGGAGCTGTTTTTT. Amino acids: CASSLLPSGGVTNTGELFF. This rearrangement joins TRBV5-1 to TRBJ2-2; 12 nucleotides line up with TRBD2. CDR1 is SGHRS, CDR2 YFSETQ, per germline. The CDR3 extends over 19 amino acids. Unmatched junction bases numbered 7, after V lost 1 base and J lost 0 bases. The full variable domain, with the rest looked up from reference TRBV5-1 and TRBJ2-2, is KAGVTQTPRYLIKTRGQQVTLSCSPISGHRSVSWYQQTPGQGLQFLFEYFSETQRNKGNFPGRFSGRQFSNSRSEMNVSTLELGDSALYLCASSLLPSGGVTNTGELFFGEGSRLTVL.

The V and J genes are TRBV7-9 and TRBJ2-5; D gene unclear. The J call may not be correct, given that the DNA end is closer to TRBJ2-7. There are 11 residues in the CDR3. Germline CDR1 and CDR2: SEHNR and FQNEAQ (reference sequence). The CDR3 DNA reads as TGTGCCAGCAGCGTTTCTAGCGAGCAGTACTTC. Its translation: CASSVSSEQYF.

The rearrangement joins TRBV19 to TRBJ1-2, with a weak D call TRBD1 (6 bases). Germline CDR1 and CDR2: LNHDA and SQIVND (reference sequence). This CDR3 has 13 residues. In DNA form, the CDR3 reads TGTGCAACCCTCCAGGGGTACAACTATGGCTACACCTTC. Translating it yields CATLQGYNYGYTF. Combining the CDR3 with reference TRBV19 and TRBJ1-2 gives the whole variable domain DGGITQSPKYLFRKEGQNVTLSCEQNLNHDAMYWYRQDPGQGLRLIYYSQIVNDFQKGDIAEGYSVSREKKESFPLTVTSAQKNPTAFYLCATLQGYNYGYTFGSGTRLTVV.

This chain links TRBV20-1 with TRBJ2-1; D is undetermined. The V and J ends lost 5 bases and 6 bases respectively, with 5 bases between them. The CDR3 spans 10 residues. Germline assignment: CDR1 DFQATT and CDR2 SNEGSKA (reference sequence). For the CDR3, the DNA is TGCAGTGCTTGGGGCAATGAGCAGTTCTTC. It encodes CSAWGNEQFF.

The V gene is TRBV29-1, the J gene TRBJ2-3; no clear D gene. The CDR3 sequence is 13 residues long. Trimming pared 5 bases from V and 2 bases from J, leaving 11 bases between. The germline gives CDR1 SQVTM, CDR2 ANQGSEA. CDR3 residues: CSVRRQSTDTQYF. The DNA of the CDR3 is TGCAGCGTTCGTCGTCAGTCCACAGATACGCAGTATTTT.

The rearrangement uses TRBV12-3 or TRBV12-4 and TRBJ2-3; tentatively, D is TRBD2 (5 bases). Between the trimmed V and J ends, which lost 3 bases and 4 bases, there was a span of 17 bases. The CDR3 runs to 16 residues. The CDR3 protein is CASSLAPRGRADTQYF. The CDR3 bases are TGTGCCAGCAGTTTGGCGCCCCGGGGTAGGGCAGATACGCAGTATTTT.

This clonotype appeared a few times. The DNA for the CDR3 is TGCGCCAGCAGCCAAAGCCCCACCAGGTCGGGCGGGGAGCTGTTTTTT. Translating gives CASSQSPTRSGGELFF. The J gene is TRBJ2-2, the V gene TRBV4-1; no clear D gene. Germline V gene lookup returns CDR1 MGHRA and CDR2 YSYEKL. Trimming shortened V by 2 bases and J by 7 bases, and 17 bases separated the two germline ends. The CDR3 is 16 residues long.

The J gene is TRBJ2-7, the V gene TRBV27, with 7 bases matching TRBD1. V lost 0 bases and J lost 0; bases outside the gene matches: 5. There are 16 residues in the CDR3. Germline CDR1 MNHEY, CDR2 SMNVEV (reference sequence). The CDR3 nucleotides are TGTGCCAGCAGTTTATCTACAGGGGTAGGCTCCTACGAGCAGTACTTC. It is translated as CASSLSTGVGSYEQYF.

CDR3 protein: CSARGAAAREETQYF. The CDR3 region has the DNA TGCAGTGCTAGAGGGGCCGCTGCCCGAGAAGAGACCCAGTACTTC. The chain carries TRBV20-1 and TRBJ2-5; no clear D. The V end lost 1 base, the J end lost 3 bases, and 15 bases lay between the germline ends. CDR1 is DFQATT and CDR2 is SNEGSKA in the germline V gene (reference sequence). The CDR3 runs to 15 residues.

The rearrangement links TRBV3-1 to TRBJ2-5; D gene uncertain. The J call could be wrong; TRBJ2-7 is a better fit for the DNA end. The CDR3 consists of 13 residues. Germline-derived CDR1 and CDR2 are LGHDT and YNNKEL (reference sequence). CDR3 in amino acids: CASSQVGFDEQYF. CDR3 nucleotides: TGTGCCAGCAGCCAAGTCGGCTTCGACGAGCAGTACTTC.

The J gene is TRBJ1-5, the V gene TRBV5-1, with a weak D call TRBD1 (5 bases). Deletions cut 3 bases from V and 5 bases from J, with 15 bases between. There are 15 residues in the CDR3. The germline gives CDR1 SGHRS, CDR2 YFSETQ. CDR3 DNA: TGCGCCAGCAGCTCGTCCCCGGGGGGAGATCAGCCCCAGCATTTT. Encoded protein: CASSSSPGGDQPQHF.

This clonotype was picked up a small number of times. The chain has TRBV18 and TRBJ2-5; D might be TRBD1 (6 bases). Germline V gives CDR1 KGHSH, CDR2 LQKENI. The V and J ends lost 3 bases and 6 bases respectively, with 14 bases between them. This CDR3 spans 14 amino acids. The CDR3 DNA sequence: TGTGCCAGCTCACCTTTCCAGGACAGAAAGACCCAGTACTTC. It translates to CASSPFQDRKTQYF.

This clonotype was counted only a few times. This chain uses TRBV6-5 with TRBJ2-5, with 9 bases that match TRBD2. Germline trimming cut 0 bases from V and 1 base from J; bases unmatched to any gene: 3. Germline CDR1 is MNHEY and CDR2 is SVGAGI. The CDR3 is 16 residues long. The DNA of the CDR3 is TGTGCCAGCAGTTACTCCCTAGCGGGGTCCCAAGAGACCCAGTACTTC. Protein: CASSYSLAGSQETQYF.

This clonotype was detected a few times. The chain links TRBV20-1 to TRBJ2-7, with a weak D call TRBD2 (5 bases). The V end lost 5 bases, the J end lost 5 bases, and 19 bases lay between the germline ends. The CDR3 is 14 amino acids. Germline-derived CDR1 and CDR2 are DFQATT and SNEGSKA (reference sequence). CDR3 bases: TGCAGTGCTGGTGGACTCGCCGGCCGGGACGAGCAGTACTTC. It encodes CSAGGLAGRDEQYF.

The chain couples TRBV27 to TRBJ2-1; 8 bases line up with TRBD1. Germline assignment: CDR1 MNHEY and CDR2 SMNVEV (reference sequence). The CDR3 covers 16 residues. V lost 7 bases, J lost 10 bases, and 18 bases stayed unmatched. CDR3 sequence reads: CASKTSGQDQSYEQFF. The CDR3 nucleotides read TGTGCCAGCAAAACATCGGGACAGGATCAATCCTACGAGCAGTTCTTC.

J is TRBJ2-3 and V is TRBV6-5; a possible D gene is TRBD2 (5 bases). Germline loops: CDR1 MNHEY, CDR2 SVGAGI. The V end lost 7 bases, the J end lost 3 bases, and 23 bases lay between the germline ends. This CDR3 comprises 17 residues. In DNA, the CDR3 is TGTGCCAGCAATTGGGCGGCCTCCAAAAGCGGTACAGATACGCAGTATTTT. Translation: CASNWAASKSGTDTQYF.

This clonotype was recorded a few times. This chain joins TRBV7-9 and TRBJ2-1, with D perhaps matching TRBD1 (6 bases). The CDR3 loop spans 18 amino acids. The germline V and J ends were trimmed by 4 bases and 6 bases, with 25 bases remaining between them. Germline CDR1 reads SEHNR; CDR2 reads FQNEAQ (reference sequence). The CDR3 is CASSSAGATAVDFNEQFF. Written as DNA, the CDR3 is TGTGCCAGCAGCTCTGCAGGGGCGACAGCGGTTGATTTCAATGAGCAGTTCTTC.

This clonotype was seen a handful of times. The rearrangement uses TRBV5-6 and TRBJ2-7, with unresolved D. Per germline, CDR1 SGHDT and CDR2 YYEEEE. This CDR3 region has 12 residues. Trimming pared 4 bases from V and 11 bases from J, leaving 16 bases between. CDR3 loop: CASSDAHPPEYF. DNA for the CDR3: TGTGCCAGCAGCGACGCCCACCCGCCGGAGTACTTC.

The gene calls are TRBV29-1 and TRBJ2-5; TRBD1 matches at 7 bases. Judging by the DNA end, TRBJ2-4 fits better; the J call may be wrong. The germline V gene encodes CDR1 SQVTM and CDR2 ANQGSEA. The CDR3 is 15 residues long. CDR3 DNA: TGCAGCGTTGAGCGTCGCCGGGACAGCGAAAACATTCAGTACTTC. This gives the protein CSVERRRDSENIQYF.

The rearrangement uses TRBV5-1 and TRBJ2-5; the D call may be TRBD1 or TRBD2 (5 bases each). V lost 4 bases and J 7 bases, leaving 14 bases between the germline ends. CDR1 is SGHRS and CDR2 is YFSETQ in the germline V gene. The CDR3 is 13 amino acids. The CDR3 bases are TGCGCCAGCAGCACCGGGACCCTCGGGACCCAGTACTTC. Translation: CASSTGTLGTQYF.

In this sample, this clonotype turned up a few times. The chain couples TRBV7-2 to TRBJ2-3, with 9 bases aligning to TRBD2. CDR3 length equals 16 residues. In germline, CDR1 is SGHTA, CDR2 FQGNSA. J was trimmed by 0 bases and V by 5 bases; bases with no gene match: 6. The CDR3 DNA is TGTGCCAGCAGCGCAAGACTAGCGGTGAGCACAGATACGCAGTATTTT. Translating it yields CASSARLAVSTDTQYF.